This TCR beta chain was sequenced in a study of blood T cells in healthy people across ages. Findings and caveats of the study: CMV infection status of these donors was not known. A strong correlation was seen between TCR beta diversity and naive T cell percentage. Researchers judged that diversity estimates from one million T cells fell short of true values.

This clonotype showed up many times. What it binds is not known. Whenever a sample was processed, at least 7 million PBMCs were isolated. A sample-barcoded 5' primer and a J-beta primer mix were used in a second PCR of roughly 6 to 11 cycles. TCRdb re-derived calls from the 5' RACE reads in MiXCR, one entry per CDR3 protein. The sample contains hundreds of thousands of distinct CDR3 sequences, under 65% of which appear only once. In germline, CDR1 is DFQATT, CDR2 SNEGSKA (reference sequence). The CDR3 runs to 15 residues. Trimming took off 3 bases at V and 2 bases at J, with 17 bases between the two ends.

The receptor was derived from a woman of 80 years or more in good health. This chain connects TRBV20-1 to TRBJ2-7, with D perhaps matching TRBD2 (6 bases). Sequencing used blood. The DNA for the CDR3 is TGCAGTGCTAGCTCCCCAAACGGCGGGACCTACGAGCAGTACTTC. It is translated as CSASSPNGGTYEQYF.